The present T cell receptor (beta chain) was sequenced within a study of long-term antiretroviral therapy in people with HIV. Germline values: CDR1 MNHEY, CDR2 SVGAGI. The V end lost 0 bases, the J end lost 4 bases, and 10 bases lay between the germline ends. The CDR3 runs to 14 residues. Whole-study findings and limits: Clones with expansion before ART led the repertoire at all time points.

Details on this clone: Its antigen remains unknown. The sample carries other DNA sequences with the same CDR3.

Version v3.0 of the immunoSEQ assay ran at survey level. Assay: immunoSEQ multiplex PCR; the TCRdb copy retains only in-frame clones and omits some. The table records 20,000 to 25,000 clones, roughly 76% of them present only once. This sequence was found in a middle-aged woman with HIV. The sample here was unsorted PBMCs, taken 1.1 years before starting antiretroviral therapy. V and J are TRBV6-5 and TRBJ2-7; D not certain. CDR3 sequence reads: CASSYSGTGYEQYF. The CDR3 DNA follows: TGTGCCAGCAGTTACTCTGGAACGGGTTACGAGCAGTACTTC.